The rows below give T cell receptor beta chains drawn from one sample of a study of T cells after posttransplantation cyclophosphamide. The repertoire was sequenced with immunoSEQ multiplex PCR; TCRdb's copy has only in-frame clones and lacks some. The table includes about 32,000 clones, 90% to 95% detected once. The sample was naive CD4+ T cells sorted from blood. The receptors derive from a man aged 30 to 45 in good health and a related stem cell transplant donor. The CDR3 runs from the conserved cysteine through the conserved F or W. The D gene is left open where the match is weak. The size field is filled for only some rows; it gives once, few, many or a size class.

D gene	clone size	V gene	J gene	CDR3 DNA	CDR3 protein
-	-	TRBV15	TRBJ2-2	TGTGCCACCAGCAGAGATCTACGCACCGGGGAGCTGTTTTTT	CATSRDLRTGELFF
TRBD1	-	TRBV19	TRBJ1-5	TGTGCCAGTAGTATAGGGACAGGGGGCTGGGATCAGCCCCAGCATTTT	CASSIGTGGWDQPQHF
TRBD1	once	TRBV15	TRBJ2-2	TGTGCCACCAGAGGGACAGATTACACCGGGGAGCTGTTTTTT	CATRGTDYTGELFF
-	-	TRBV11-2	TRBJ1-2	TGTGCCAGCAGCTTAGGGGGTTGGCAGGGCAGCGGCTACACCTTC	CASSLGGWQGSGYTF
TRBD1	-	TRBV5-6	TRBJ2-1	TGTGCCAGCAGCTTCCCGGGACAGGGGACCACCAATGAGCAGTTCTTC	CASSFPGQGTTNEQFF
-	-	TRBV27	TRBJ1-6	TGTGCCAGCAGTTTCCCAGGGTTTTCACCCCTCCACTTT	CASSFPGFSPLHF
TRBD1	few	TRBV7-9	TRBJ1-4	TGTGCCAGCAGCCTTAAACAGGGGGGTAATGAAAAACTGTTTTTT	CASSLKQGGNEKLFF
TRBD1	few	TRBV6-5	TRBJ1-3	TGTGCCAGCAGTTCCCCGGGACAGGGGTACACCATATATTTT	CASSSPGQGYTIYF
TRBD1	once	TRBV5-1	TRBJ1-1	TGCGCCAGCAGCTTATTACCGGGACAGGGTCTAGGGGACACTGAAGCTTTCTTT	CASSLLPGQGLGDTEAFF
-	few	TRBV27	TRBJ1-6	TGTGCCAGCAGTCCCCGGGGTGGCTCCTATAATTCACCCCTCCACTTT	CASSPRGGSYNSPLHF
-	-	TRBV7-9	TRBJ1-4	TGTGCCAGCAGCCCACGGACTGCAACTAATGAAAAACTGTTTTTT	CASSPRTATNEKLFF
TRBD1	-	TRBV2	TRBJ1-2	TGTGCCAGCCGCGATGACAGGGCCAACTATGGCTACACCTTC	CASRDDRANYGYTF
-	-	TRBV19	TRBJ1-5	TGTGCCAGTAGTCCGCAACCCAGGGCCTATATCAGCAATCAGCCCCAGCATTTT	CASSPQPRAYISNQPQHF
-	-	TRBV1	TRBJ2-1	TGCACCAGCAGCCAAGTCGCTAGCGGGGGGATGAACGATGAGCAGTTCTTC	CTSSQVASGGMNDEQFF